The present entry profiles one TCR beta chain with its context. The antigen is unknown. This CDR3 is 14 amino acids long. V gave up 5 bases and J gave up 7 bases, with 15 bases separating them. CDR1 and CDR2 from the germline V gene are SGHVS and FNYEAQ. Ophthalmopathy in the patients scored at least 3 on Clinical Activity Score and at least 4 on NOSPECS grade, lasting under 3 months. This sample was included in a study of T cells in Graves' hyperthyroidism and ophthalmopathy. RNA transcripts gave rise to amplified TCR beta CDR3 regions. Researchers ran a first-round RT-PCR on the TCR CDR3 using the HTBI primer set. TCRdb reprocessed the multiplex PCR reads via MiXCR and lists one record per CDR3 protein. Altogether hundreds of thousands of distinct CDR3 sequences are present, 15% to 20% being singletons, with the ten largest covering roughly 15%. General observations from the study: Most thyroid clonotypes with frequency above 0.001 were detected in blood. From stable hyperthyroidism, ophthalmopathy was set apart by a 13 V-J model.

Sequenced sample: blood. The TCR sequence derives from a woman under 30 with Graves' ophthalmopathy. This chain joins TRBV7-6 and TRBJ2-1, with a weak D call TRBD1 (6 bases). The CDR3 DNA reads TGTGCCAGCAGCGGCAGGGGACCCAGGAATGAGCAGTTCTTC. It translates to CASSGRGPRNEQFF.